Listed below are T cell receptor beta chains from one sample, sequenced in a study of T cell repertoires and leukemia-associated antigens. The antigens of these receptors remain unknown. TCRdb passed the 5' RACE reads through MiXCR, listing each CDR3 protein once. The table lists about 12,000 distinct CDR3 sequences, just over 40% of them singletons. Specimen: CD3+ T cells sorted from blood and cultured. The receptor source for this set is a female donor in good health. The CDR3 runs from the conserved cysteine through the conserved F or W. Each record gives: CDR3 length, clone size, J gene, D gene, V gene, CDR3 DNA, CDR3 protein. The D gene is left open where the match is weak. Expanded clones get a size class; other rows say once, few or many, or leave the size out.

15 . TRBJ2-7 . TRBV5-1 TGCGCCAGCAGCCTGACAGGTCCGATCGATTACGAGCAGTACTTC CASSLTGPIDYEQYF
13 . TRBJ2-7 TRBD2 TRBV20-1 TGCAGTGCCACACTAGCGGAGCCCTACGAGCAGTACTTC CSATLAEPYEQYF
15 . TRBJ2-7 TRBD1 TRBV20-1 TGCAGTGCTAGCGACAGGGGGAGTTTCTTCTACGAGCAGTACTTC CSASDRGSFFYEQYF
16 many TRBJ2-3 TRBD2 TRBV7-8 TGTGCCAGCAGTCCAGGAAGGACTAGCGGGCGAGATACGCAGTATTTT CASSPGRTSGRDTQYF
16 . TRBJ2-7 TRBD1 TRBV3-1 TGTGCCAGCAGCCAAGATAGGACAGGGGGCCCCTACGAGCAGTACTTC CASSQDRTGGPYEQYF
12 few TRBJ2-1 . TRBV27 TGTGCCAGCAGAAACAGGCGCAATGAGCAGTTCTTC CASRNRRNEQFF
11 medium-sized TRBJ2-1 . TRBV7-3 TGTGCCAGCAGCTTAAAAGCGGATAAGTTCTTC CASSLKADKFF
15 . TRBJ2-2 TRBD2 TRBV20-1 TGCAGTGCCAGACGCGGGAGGGCTAACACCGGGGAGCTGTTTTTT CSARRGRANTGELFF
15 . TRBJ2-1 . TRBV5-1 TGCGCCAGCAGCTTGGAGGGGACTGACTACAATGAGCAGTTCTTC CASSLEGTDYNEQFF
13 . TRBJ2-1 TRBD1 TRBV28 TGTGCCAGCGACAGGGGGCCGGGAGATGAGCAGTTCTTC CASDRGPGDEQFF
16 . TRBJ1-1 TRBD1 TRBV11-2 TGTGCCAGCAGCTCCTCGGGGACAGTCCCGAACACTGAAGCTTTCTTT CASSSSGTVPNTEAFF
15 . TRBJ2-5 TRBD1 TRBV5-1 TGCGCCAGCAGCTTGGGACAGGGGGCCCAAGAGACCCAGTACTTC CASSLGQGAQETQYF
11 many TRBJ1-1 TRBD1 TRBV29-1 TGCAGCGTTGGTGGACAGGGTGAAGCTTTCTTT CSVGGQGEAFF
12 . TRBJ2-7 . TRBV12-3/TRBV12-4 TGTGTCAGCAGTCAGTATCAAGGCGAGCAGTACTTC CVSSQYQGEQYF
16 . TRBJ2-2 . TRBV7-6 . CASSPGQGRTPGSCFF
14 many TRBJ1-5 . TRBV4-2 TGTGCCAGCAGCCAAACGGGGAGCAATCAGCCCCAGCATTTT CASSQTGSNQPQHF
14 . TRBJ2-5 . TRBV7-9 TGTGCCAGCAGCTTAGCCCCCAGGGAAGAGACCCAGTACTTC CASSLAPREETQYF
17 many TRBJ2-1 TRBD1 TRBV5-5 TGTGCCAGCAGCTTGGAATTACGGGACAGGGCTTTTAATGAGCAGTTCTTC CASSLELRDRAFNEQFF
15 . TRBJ2-1 . TRBV7-9 TGTGCCAGCAGCTTCGATCCGGGACCGGGGGTCGAGCAGTTCTTC CASSFDPGPGVEQFF
15 few TRBJ2-2 TRBD2 TRBV29-1 TGCAGCGTGAAGGGACTAGCGGGAGTTACCGGGGAGCTGTTTTTT CSVKGLAGVTGELFF
13 few TRBJ2-7 . TRBV5-1 TGCGCCAGCAGCTTGGCGACAACACACGAGCAGTACTTC CASSLATTHEQYF
15 few TRBJ1-6 . TRBV7-9 TGTGCCAGCGGCAGGGATCTCGGCTATAATTCACCCCTCCACTTT CASGRDLGYNSPLHF
15 many TRBJ2-5 . TRBV5-4 TGTGCCAGCAGCTTGGTGCAGGGTAGAAAAGAGACCCAGTACTTC CASSLVQGRKETQYF
14 . TRBJ2-7 . TRBV6-2/TRBV6-3 TGTGCCAGCATTAAGGAGGGCCCCTTGGGCGAGCAGTACTTC CASIKEGPLGEQYF
16 medium-sized TRBJ2-1 TRBD2 TRBV20-1 TGCAGTGCTAGCCTCGATTGGGGACTAGCGAGGCATGAGCAGTTCTTC CSASLDWGLARHEQFF
14 . TRBJ2-2 TRBD2 TRBV30 TGTGCCTGGAGCCCGGGACTAGAAACCGGGGAGCTGTTTTTT CAWSPGLETGELFF
17 few TRBJ2-1 . TRBV4-3 TGCGCCAGCAGCCAAGATCGGGCTAGCGTAACCTACAATGAGCAGTTCTTC CASSQDRASVTYNEQFF
15 . TRBJ2-2 . TRBV7-2 TGTGCCAGCAGGGTGGGGGCAGTCTGGTTTGGGGAGCTGTTTTTT CASRVGAVWFGELFF
14 . TRBJ2-1 TRBD1 TRBV10-3 TGTGCCACCGAGGACAGGATCTCCTACAATGAGCAGTTCTTC CATEDRISYNEQFF
13 . TRBJ2-7 . TRBV7-2 TGTGCCAGCAGCTTAGTCCGCAGATACGAGCAGTACTTC CASSLVRRYEQYF
16 . TRBJ1-3 TRBD1 TRBV11-2 TGTGCCAGCAGCTCCTGGGGACAGGGGACAGGAAACACCATATATTTT CASSSWGQGTGNTIYF
13 many TRBJ2-5 TRBD1 TRBV29-1 TGCAGCGCTGCGAGAGGGGGCGGGGAGACCCAGTACTTC CSAARGGGETQYF
14 . TRBJ2-5 TRBD1 TRBV20-1 TGCAGTGCTGGGGGGACAGGGGGGCAAGAGACCCAGTACTTC CSAGGTGGQETQYF
16 once TRBJ2-7 . TRBV20-1 TGCAGTGCAATTGGGCTCCCGGGATTACCCTTCTACGAGCAGTACTTC CSAIGLPGLPFYEQYF
18 . TRBJ2-7 TRBD2 TRBV10-3 TGTGCCATCAGTGAGTCGGGACTAGCGGGAGGGCCGGGCTACGAGCAGTACTTC CAISESGLAGGPGYEQYF
13 medium-sized TRBJ2-7 . TRBV7-2 TGTGCCAGCAGCACCGTTGGCCACGGCGAGCAGTACTTC CASSTVGHGEQYF
14 medium-sized TRBJ2-7 TRBD2 TRBV29-1 TGCAGCGTTGGTCTCACTAGCGGGGCTGGCGAGCAGTACTTC CSVGLTSGAGEQYF
12 . TRBJ2-3 . TRBV5-1 TGCGCCAGCAGTCGTAGCACAGATGCGCAGTATTTT CASSRSTDAQYF
11 . TRBJ2-7 . TRBV27 TGTGCCAGCGAAGGCAGCGGCGAGCAGTACTTC CASEGSGEQYF
14 . TRBJ2-1 . TRBV29-1 TGCAGCGTTGAAGATAAGGGATTTGGCAATGAGCAGTTCTTC CSVEDKGFGNEQFF
11 . TRBJ2-1 . TRBV20-1 TGCACGGGGGAGATTTACAATGAGCAGTTCTTC CTGEIYNEQFF
19 . TRBJ2-2 TRBD2 TRBV7-3 TGTGCCAGCAGCTTAACGGGGACTAGCGTTTATTCGAACACCGGGGAGCTGTTTTTT CASSLTGTSVYSNTGELFF